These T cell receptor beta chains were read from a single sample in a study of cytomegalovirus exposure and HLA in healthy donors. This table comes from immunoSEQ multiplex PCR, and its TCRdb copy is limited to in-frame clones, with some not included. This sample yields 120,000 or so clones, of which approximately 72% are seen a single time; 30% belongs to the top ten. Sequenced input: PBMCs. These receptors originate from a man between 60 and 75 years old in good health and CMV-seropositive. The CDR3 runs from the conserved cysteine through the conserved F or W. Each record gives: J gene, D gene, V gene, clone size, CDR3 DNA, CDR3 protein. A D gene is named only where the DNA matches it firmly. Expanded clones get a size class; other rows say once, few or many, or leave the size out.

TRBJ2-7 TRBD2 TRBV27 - TGTGCCAGCAGTTTGGTAAGAACGGGAGGACCCTACGAGCAGTACTTC CASSLVRTGGPYEQYF
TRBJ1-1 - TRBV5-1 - TGCGCCAGCAGCTTGGATCCGGGTCGAATCACTGAAGCTTTCTTT CASSLDPGRITEAFF
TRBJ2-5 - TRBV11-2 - TGTGCCAGCAGCTCGACACTCCGAGAGACCCAGTACTTC CASSSTLRETQYF
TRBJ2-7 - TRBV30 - TGTGCCTGGCGCGGCCTTGGTGGCTACGAGCAGTACTTC CAWRGLGGYEQYF
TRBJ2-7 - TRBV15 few TGTGCCACCAGCAGAGGGGGGACAACACACGAGCAGTACTTC CATSRGGTTHEQYF
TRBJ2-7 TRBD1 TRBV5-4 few TGTGCCAGCAGCTTAGGACAGGAGACCTACGAGCAGTACTTC CASSLGQETYEQYF
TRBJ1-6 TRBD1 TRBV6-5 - TGTGCCAGCAGTTACGAGTACAGGGGGCGTTCACCCCTCCACTTT CASSYEYRGRSPLHF
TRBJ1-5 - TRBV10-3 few TGTGCCATCAGTGGCAGGGAAGGACAGCCCCAGCATTTT CAISGREGQPQHF
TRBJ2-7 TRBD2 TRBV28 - TGTGCCAGCAGGCCTAGCGGGAACTCCTACGAGCAGTACTTC CASRPSGNSYEQYF
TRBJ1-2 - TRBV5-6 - TGTGCCAGCAGCTCCCAGGTATTTGGATACTATGGCTACACCTTC CASSSQVFGYYGYTF
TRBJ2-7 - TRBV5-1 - TGCGCCAGCAGCTTGGCGGAGAGCAATGTAGAGCAGTACTTC CASSLAESNVEQYF
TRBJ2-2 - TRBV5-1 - TGCGCCAGCAGCTTCCAGGGGACCGGGGAGCTGTTTTTT CASSFQGTGELFF
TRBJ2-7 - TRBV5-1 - TGCGCCAGCAGCCCGACTAGGGACGAGCAGTACTTC CASSPTRDEQYF
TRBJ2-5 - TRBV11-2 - TGTGCCAGCAGCGCCGTCGGGGGAAAAGAGACCCAGTACTTC CASSAVGGKETQYF
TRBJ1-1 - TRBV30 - TGTGCCTGGACCTACCAGGGATGGGCTGAAGCTTTCTTT CAWTYQGWAEAFF
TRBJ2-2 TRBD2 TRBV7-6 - TGTGCCAGCAGCTTAAGGCCAACTAGCGGGGGGGCGAACACCGGGGAGCTGTTTTTT CASSLRPTSGGANTGELFF
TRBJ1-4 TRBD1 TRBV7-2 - TGTGCCAGCAACCAAGGGGGCAGGGATAAACTGTTTTTT CASNQGGRDKLFF
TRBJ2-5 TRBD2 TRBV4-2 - TGTGCCAGCAGCCAAGCCGGGAAACCGGGACTAGGGCGGGAGACCCAGTACTTC CASSQAGKPGLGRETQYF
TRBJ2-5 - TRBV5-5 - TGTGCCAGCAGCCGAAGTGTAGGGGGACCCACAAAGGAGACCCAGTACTTC CASSRSVGGPTKETQYF
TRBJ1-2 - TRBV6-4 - TGTGCCAGCAGTCGTAAAGTCGGGGAACTATATGGCTACACCTTC CASSRKVGELYGYTF
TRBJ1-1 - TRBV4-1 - TGCGCCAGCAGCCAAGCTGGGATGGAGGGTTCCAACACTGAAGCTTTCTTT CASSQAGMEGSNTEAFF
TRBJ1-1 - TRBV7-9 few TGTGCCAGCAGCTTAGAACCGGTTAACACTGAAGCTTTCTTT CASSLEPVNTEAFF
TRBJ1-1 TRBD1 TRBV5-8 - TGTGCCAGCAGCTACCTCACAGGGGCAGGGAACACTGAAGCTTTCTTT CASSYLTGAGNTEAFF
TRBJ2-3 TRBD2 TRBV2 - TGTGCCAGCAGCCCTCTTAGCGGGAGGGCTCTGGATACGCAGTATTTT CASSPLSGRALDTQYF
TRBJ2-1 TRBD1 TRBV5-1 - TGCGCCAGCAGCCAGTATCCGGACAGGGCTAACAATGAGCAGTTCTTC CASSQYPDRANNEQFF
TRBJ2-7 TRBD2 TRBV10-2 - TGCGCCAGCAGTGCGACTAGCCGAAGCTCCTACGAGCAGTACTTC CASSATSRSSYEQYF
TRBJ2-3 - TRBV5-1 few TGCGCCAGCAGCCTCAGGCCAGGGCCAGATACGCAGTATTTT CASSLRPGPDTQYF
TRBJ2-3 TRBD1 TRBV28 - TGTGCCAGCACCCGCAGGGGGCAGCTAGTCGATACGCAGTATTTT CASTRRGQLVDTQYF
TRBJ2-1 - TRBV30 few TGTGCCTGGGGTACGTTTAAAGACAGCTCCTACAATGAGCAGTTCTTC CAWGTFKDSSYNEQFF
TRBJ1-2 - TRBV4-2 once TGTGCCAGCAGCCAAGTTGGGGGGGATCGAGGCTACACCTTC CASSQVGGDRGYTF
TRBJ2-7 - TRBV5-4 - TGTGCCAGCAGCTTTGGGGGGGGCGCGTCCTACGAGCAGTACTTC CASSFGGGASYEQYF
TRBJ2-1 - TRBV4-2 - TGTGCCAGCAGCCAAGGGACAGCCGACAATGAGCAGTTCTTC CASSQGTADNEQFF
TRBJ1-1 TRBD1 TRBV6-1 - TGTGCCAGCAATTCCGGACAGGGCAGGGCGGCTTTCTTT CASNSGQGRAAFF
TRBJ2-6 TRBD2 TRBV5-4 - TGTGCCAGCAGCTTGGGACTAGCTAAAAACCCTACTGGGGCCAACGTCCTGACTTTC CASSLGLAKNPTGANVLTF
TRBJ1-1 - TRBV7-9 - TGTGCCAGCCAAGGAGAGGGGAGGACTGAAGCTTTCTTT CASQGEGRTEAFF
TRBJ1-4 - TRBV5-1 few TGCGCCAGCAGCTTCCGGGGGGGGCAGTTTAATGAAAAACTGTTTTTT CASSFRGGQFNEKLFF
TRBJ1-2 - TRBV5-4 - TGTGCCAGCAGCTCCTACAGGAGTTTTGGCTACACCTTC CASSSYRSFGYTF
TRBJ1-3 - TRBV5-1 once TGCGCCAGCAGGCCCGCCGGGGTATTCGGAAACACCATATATTTT CASRPAGVFGNTIYF
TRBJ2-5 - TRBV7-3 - TGTGCCAGCAGTCAGGGGAATCAAGAGACCCAGTACTTC CASSQGNQETQYF
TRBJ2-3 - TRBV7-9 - TGTGCCAGCAGCTTAGGACGGGAGTCGGATACGCAGTATTTT CASSLGRESDTQYF
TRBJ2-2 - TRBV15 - TGTGCCACCAGCCGGCCCGGTGGGGGGAGGAACACCGGGGAGCTGTTTTTT CATSRPGGGRNTGELFF
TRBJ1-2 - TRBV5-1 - TGCGCCAGCAGTCTGGGCCCTGGCTACACCTTC CASSLGPGYTF
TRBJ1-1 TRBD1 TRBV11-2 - TGTGCCAGCAGCTTGACAGGGCCTAGGAACACTGAAGCTTTCTTT CASSLTGPRNTEAFF
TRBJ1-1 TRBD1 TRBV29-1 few TGCAGCACGGGGGGACAGGGTGAAGCTTTCTTT CSTGGQGEAFF
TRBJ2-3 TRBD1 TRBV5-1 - TGCGCCAGCACCCCAGGGGACAGGGCCCCCACAGATACGCAGTATTTT CASTPGDRAPTDTQYF
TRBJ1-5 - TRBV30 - TGTGCCTGGAGTGTCAACAATCAGCCCCAGCATTTT CAWSVNNQPQHF
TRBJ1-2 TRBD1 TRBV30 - TGTGCCTGGGCTGATTCCGTGACAGGGGGCTTGGGCTACACCTTC CAWADSVTGGLGYTF
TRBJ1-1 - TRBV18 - TGTGCCAGCTCACCACAACAGGTTGGATATAACACTGAAGCTTTCTTT CASSPQQVGYNTEAFF
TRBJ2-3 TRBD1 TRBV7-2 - TGTGCCAGCAGCTTAATAGGGGGCGGCACAGATACGCAGTATTTT CASSLIGGGTDTQYF
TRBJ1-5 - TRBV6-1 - TGTGCCAGCAGTTTGACATCGGCTAATCAGCCCCAGCATTTT CASSLTSANQPQHF
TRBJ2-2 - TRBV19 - TGTGCCAGTATCGGGAGCCACCGAATCACCGGGGAGCTGTTTTTT CASIGSHRITGELFF
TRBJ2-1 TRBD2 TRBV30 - TGTGCCTGGACCCGGGACAGGACTTACCTCTCCAGGGGACTAGCGGGAGGCACCTACAATGAGCAGTTCTTC CAWTRDRTYLSRGLAGGTYNEQFF
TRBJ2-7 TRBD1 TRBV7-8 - TGTGCCAGCAGCGGGGGACAGGGGGACCCCTACGAGCAGTACTTC CASSGGQGDPYEQYF
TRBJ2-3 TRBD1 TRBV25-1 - TGTGCCAGCAGTGGGACAGGGACCCTGTATTTT CASSGTGTLYF
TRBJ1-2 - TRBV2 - TGTGCCAGCAATGGGCTAGGGAGACGCTATGGCTACACCTTC CASNGLGRRYGYTF
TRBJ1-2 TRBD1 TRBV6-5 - TGTGCCAGCAGTCCGACAGGGTACCTTGGCTACACCTTC CASSPTGYLGYTF
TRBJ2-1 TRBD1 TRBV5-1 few TGCGCCAGCGCGCCCGGGACAGTTGCTGGAGAGCAGTTCTTC CASAPGTVAGEQFF
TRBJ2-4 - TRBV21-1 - TGTGCCAGCAGCAAAGGCCCACTAGCCAAAAACAGTCAGTACTTC CASSKGPLAKNSQYF
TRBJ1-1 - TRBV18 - TGTGCCAGCTCACCAGCCGACAGCCCCACTGAAGCTTTCTTT CASSPADSPTEAFF